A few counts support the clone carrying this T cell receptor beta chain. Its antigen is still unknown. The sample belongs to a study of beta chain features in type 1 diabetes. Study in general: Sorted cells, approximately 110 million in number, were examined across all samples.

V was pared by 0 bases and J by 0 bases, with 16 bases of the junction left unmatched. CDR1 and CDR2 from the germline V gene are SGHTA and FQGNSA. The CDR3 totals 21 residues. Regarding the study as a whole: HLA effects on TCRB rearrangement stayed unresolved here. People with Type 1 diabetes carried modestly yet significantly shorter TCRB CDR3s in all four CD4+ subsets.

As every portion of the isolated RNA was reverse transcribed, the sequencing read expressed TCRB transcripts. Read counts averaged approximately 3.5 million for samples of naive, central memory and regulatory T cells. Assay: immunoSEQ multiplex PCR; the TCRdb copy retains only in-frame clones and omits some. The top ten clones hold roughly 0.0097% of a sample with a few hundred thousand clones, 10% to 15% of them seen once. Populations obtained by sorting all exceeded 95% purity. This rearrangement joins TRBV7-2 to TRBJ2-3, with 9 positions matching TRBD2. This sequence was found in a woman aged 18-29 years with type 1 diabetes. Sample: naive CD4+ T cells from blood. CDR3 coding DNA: TGTGCCAGCAGCTTAGCGGGACTAGCTCCTAAAGAGGGTCCTAGCACAGATACGCAGTATTTT. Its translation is CASSLAGLAPKEGPSTDTQYF.